The 10 T cell receptor beta chains in this list originate from one sample, sequenced in a study of beta chain features in type 1 diabetes. Sequencing targeted expressed TCRB transcripts, as all isolated RNA had been reverse transcribed. Using immunoSEQ multiplex PCR, the repertoire was profiled, and TCRdb retains in-frame clones only, with some absent. The repertoire has 900,000 or so clones, roughly 16% of them found once; the top ten carry about 0.02%. Sequenced: naive CD4+ T cells from blood. The receptor set was obtained from a woman aged 18-29 years in good health.

The CDR3 reads CASSLLQGTEAFF. In DNA, the CDR3 is TGTGCCAGCAGCTTATTGCAGGGGACTGAAGCTTTCTTT. The chain combines TRBV7-3 with TRBJ1-1; D is possibly TRBD1 (6 bases). Trimming pared 2 bases from V and 5 bases from J, leaving 9 bases between. The CDR3 runs 13 residues. Germline CDR1 and CDR2: SGHTA and FQGTGA.

The chain combines TRBV29-1 with TRBJ2-5; D is ambiguous. V lost 1 base to trimming and J lost 1 base, with 10 bases between them. This CDR3 comprises 14 residues. CDR1 is SQVTM, CDR2 ANQGSEA, per germline. This CDR3 reads CSVEGVASQETQYF. Written as DNA, the CDR3 is TGCAGCGTTGAAGGTGTGGCTAGCCAAGAGACCCAGTACTTC.

This clone has more than one count but fewer than ten. This specimen includes other DNA sequences encoding the same CDR3. The chain uses TRBV5-4 and TRBJ2-3, with D uncertain. Trimming left V 0 bases short and J 2 bases short, with 7 bases between. Germline CDR1 reads SGHNT; CDR2 reads YYREEE (reference sequence). CDR3 length equals 14 residues. Written as DNA, the CDR3 is TGTGCCAGCAGCTTGGGGCCGGACACAGATACGCAGTATTTT. Residues: CASSLGPDTDTQYF.

This clone was found a few times. The V and J genes are TRBV28 and TRBJ2-1, with a possible D match to TRBD1 (5 bases). V was cut by 6 bases and J by 8 bases, with 11 bases left in between. Germline loops: CDR1 MDHEN, CDR2 SYDVKM. The CDR3 is 12 amino acids. CDR3 DNA sequence: TGTGCCAGCAGCTTCAGGGTGCATGAGCAGTTCTTC. Translation: CASSFRVHEQFF.

This clone was counted between two and nine times. The CDR3 DNA follows: TGTGCCAGTTCTTTGCCTAGCGGGCCCTCCTACGAGCAGTACTTC. Encoded protein: CASSLPSGPSYEQYF. The rearrangement joins TRBV6-5 to TRBJ2-7, with 8 bases fitting TRBD2. Looked up from germline, CDR1 is MNHEY and CDR2 is SVGAGI. This CDR3 has 15 residues. After removal of 9 bases from V and 0 bases from J, the junction contained 10 bases not matched to a gene.

This clone turned up a few times. The gene calls are TRBV5-4 and TRBJ2-3; D tentatively reads TRBD1 or TRBD2 (5 bases each). The CDR3 spans 14 residues. Trimming removed 1 base from V and 9 bases from J, with 15 bases in between. In germline, CDR1 is SGHNT, CDR2 YYREEE (reference sequence). Here the CDR3 reads CASSLRGREETQYF. The CDR3 DNA follows: TGTGCCAGCAGCTTGAGGGGACGGGAAGAAACGCAGTATTTT.

A few counts support this clone. V usage is TRBV11-2 and J usage is TRBJ2-5; no clear D. The CDR3 loop spans 13 amino acids. V shed 6 bases and J shed 4 bases, with 12 bases lying between them. Germline CDR1 is SGHAT and CDR2 is FQNNGV. The chain's CDR3 is CASSWAGGETQYF. The CDR3 coding sequence is TGTGCCAGCAGTTGGGCAGGTGGAGAGACCCAGTACTTC.

The CDR3 protein is CASSLLPGRQYF. The CDR3 region has the DNA TGCGCCAGCAGCTTACTCCCGGGGAGGCAGTACTTC. This sequence joins TRBV5-1 and TRBJ2-7, with D possibly matching TRBD2 (5 bases). The CDR3 has 12 amino acids. V lost 2 bases and J lost 9, with 12 bases in between. Germline V gene data show CDR1 as SGHRS and CDR2 as YFSETQ.

Remarks on this clone: This same CDR3 is encoded by further DNA sequences in the sample. This chain joins TRBV27 and TRBJ2-7; 8 positions agree with TRBD1. CDR1 and CDR2 (germline): MNHEY, SMNVEV (reference sequence). V lost 9 bases, J lost 3 bases, and 7 bases stayed unmatched. The CDR3 runs 13 residues. This chain's CDR3 is CASSGQGYYEQYF. The CDR3 DNA reads TGTGCCAGTTCTGGACAGGGCTACTACGAGCAGTACTTC.

The sample holds a few counts of this clone. The chain carries TRBV10-3 and TRBJ1-3, with TRBD1 identical over 8 bases. This CDR3 has 15 amino acids. Germline-derived CDR1 and CDR2 are ENHRY and SYGVKD. The J segment lost 4 bases and the V segment lost 4 bases, leaving 6 bases of the junction unmatched. The CDR3 is CAISGGDRFGNTIYF. The CDR3 DNA is TGTGCCATCAGTGGAGGGGACAGGTTCGGAAACACCATATATTTT.